This T cell receptor (beta chain) was sequenced during a study of shared clonotypes between healthy human individuals (dated by TCRdb to about 2020). For the wider study: The cohort comprised a couple of women and a few men aged 18 to 49 years. For each donor, CD4 naive and CD4 memory were each run on three plates, CD8 naive on two plates, and CD8 memory on one plate. Different laboratories and diverse techniques were used to prepare libraries and sequence TCR repertoires, to increase sequencing depth and limit assay-specific biases. Per donor, leukapheresis produced somewhere between about 0.94 and 9 billion PBMCs. Blood TCR repertoires of five healthy adults were deeply sequenced to estimate repertoire size and the extent of clonotype sharing between individuals.

The research as a whole found: Naive subsets generally had larger estimated clonotype richness than memory subsets did. Around 5% of naive CD4, around 3.6% of naive CD8, around 2.3% of memory CD4, and over 0.35% of memory CD8 clonotypes were shared across a few donors. Only blood was sampled, and tissue TCR repertoires likely differ from those in blood. Clonotypes shared by all four sorted-subset donors showed higher generation probabilities than non-shared clonotypes. Because the study included a small number of donors, the genetic and exposure-history diversity represented was limited. Incomplete sequencing was indicated by rarefaction of sorted-subset datasets, despite the large sequencing depth. Based on pairwise subsampling, the degree of clonotype sharing among donors was expected to be affected by sequencing depth.

Using the deep immunoSEQ assay, TCR CDR3 regions were amplified from genomic DNA by multiplex PCR. Extracted genomic DNA from each cell subset was distributed evenly across all wells of several immunoSEQ 96-well plates, and each plate was treated as a replicate. For sorted subsets, each replicate PCR was loaded with roughly 0.2 ug genomic DNA, equivalent to some 31,000 T cell genomes. Purified libraries were quantified with a Qubit 3.0 fluorometer, sized on a Bioanalyzer 2100, and re-quantified with the KAPA Library Quantification kit. Each immunoSEQ 96-well plate was sequenced on its own single-read 150-cycle Illumina NextSeq 550 flow cell. The study's own analysis went as follows. Because the immunoSEQ output included only junctional sequences and no quality scores, the filtering could not be the same as the filtering used for full-length reads. Sequences were annotated with PyIR, a Python wrapper for IgBLAST v1.9, and V/J genes and CDR3 were assigned using IMGT germline references. Reads were filtered out if the reads had weak V/J assignments (E-value above 1e-6), no CDR3, stop codons, out-of-frame junctions, or ambiguous translated residues. V3J clonotypes were defined by identical inferred V gene, J gene, and CDR3 amino acid sequence. To compute the percentage overlap between repertoires, the number of shared unique clonotypes was divided by the size of the smaller repertoire. Repertoire richness was assessed with RTK rarefaction, the Chao1 estimator, and Recon v2.1 estimates of unobserved clonotypes. Generation probabilities for all TCRbeta clonotypes obtained by the gDNA method from a few donors were computed using OLGA. Not all clones reach the TCRdb copy of this immuneACCESS table, which keeps in-frame sequences only. Checked studies attribute under half of the gap to unresolved V genes and leave the rest unexplained. V and J calls and clone size are given by that table; D and trimming were obtained from the DNA. In this sample the table shows about 2 million clones, approximately 94% of which occur a single time. The ten biggest clones cover about 1.1% of the sample.

The CDR3 covers 15 residues, taking in both the cysteine and the phenylalanine. This entry keeps only the CDR3 DNA: 45 bases, framed from base 1. CDR1 and CDR2 (LNHDA, SQIVND) derive from the germline V gene (reference sequence). Trimming removed 1 base from V and 10 bases from J, leaving 18 bases between the germline ends. This clone has more than one count but fewer than ten. The clone's antigen remains unknown. No base quality values were provided; no much bigger clone lies one nucleotide off. CD8 naive samples were CD45RO-negative cells positively selected for CCR7, giving a CD45RA+CCR7+ population that excluded TemRA cells. Healthy HIV-negative adults with no recently reported acute infections or vaccinations were included as donors. Every donor was a Caucasian adult living in Nashville, Tennessee, USA. Blood was obtained by leukapheresis, after which PBMCs were separated by Ficoll-Histopaque density gradient centrifugation and cryopreserved in liquid nitrogen vapor phase. Purity and quantity of every magnetically sorted T cell population were checked by analytical flow cytometry. Genomic DNA was isolated from every sorted fraction and measured by UV absorbance on a Nanodrop 2000c.

Sequencing was done on a sample of naive CD8+ T cells sorted from blood. Explained via the paper, the cell subset or site label denotes: CD45RA+CCR7+. The chain employs TRBV19 and TRBJ2-3; there is no confident call for the D gene. This receptor was obtained from a young man in good health. The CDR3 is CASSIGGGSIYPQYF. Read as DNA, the sequence is TGTGCCAGTAGTATAGGTGGTGGTTCTATTTATCCGCAGTATTTT. Beyond the CDR3, the reference TRBV19 and TRBJ2-3 genes provide the residues; the full variable domain reads: DGGITQSPKYLFRKEGQNVTLSCEQNLNHDAMYWYRQDPGQGLRLIYYSQIVNDFQKGDIAEGYSVSREKKESFPLTVTSAQKNPTAFYLCASSIGGGSIYPQYFGPGTRLTVL.